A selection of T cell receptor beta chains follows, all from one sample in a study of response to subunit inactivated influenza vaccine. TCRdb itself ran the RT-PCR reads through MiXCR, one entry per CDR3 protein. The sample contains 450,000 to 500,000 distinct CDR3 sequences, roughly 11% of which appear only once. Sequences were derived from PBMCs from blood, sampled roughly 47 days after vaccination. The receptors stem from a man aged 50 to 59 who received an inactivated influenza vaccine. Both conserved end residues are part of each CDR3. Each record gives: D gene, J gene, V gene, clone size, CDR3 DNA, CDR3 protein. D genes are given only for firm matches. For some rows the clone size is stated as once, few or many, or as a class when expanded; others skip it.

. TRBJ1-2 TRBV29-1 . TGCAGCGTTGATGATCCAGGGCCCTATGGCTACACCTTC CSVDDPGPYGYTF
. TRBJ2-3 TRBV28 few . CASSSSAAQGKGTQYF
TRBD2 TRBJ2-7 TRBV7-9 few TGTGCCAGCAGCTTATATACTAGCGGGAGTGGCTACGAGCAGTACTTC CASSLYTSGSGYEQYF
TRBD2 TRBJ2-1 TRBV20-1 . TGCAGTGCTAGAAAGGGCGGGGGGGCCGACAATGAGCAGTTCTTC CSARKGGGADNEQFF
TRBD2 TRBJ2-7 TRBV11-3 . TGTGCCAGCAGCTCCGCACAGGCGGGGGGCGAGCAGTACTTC CASSSAQAGGEQYF
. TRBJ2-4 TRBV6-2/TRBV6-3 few TGTGCCAGCACCCAGGGAGGCATTCAGTACTTC CASTQGGIQYF
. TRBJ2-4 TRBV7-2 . TGTGCCAGCAGCTTCGGAGGGCGGGCATTTCAGTACTTC CASSFGGRAFQYF
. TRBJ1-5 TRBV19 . TGTGCCAGTAGGGGACACATTAGCAATCAGCCCCAGCATTTT CASRGHISNQPQHF
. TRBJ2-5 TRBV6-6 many TGTGCCAGCACTGACAGCTTCCAAGAGACCCAGTACTTC CASTDSFQETQYF
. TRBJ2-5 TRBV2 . TGTGCCAGCAGTGAAGCGAGTAGCGGAGAGACCCAGTACTTC CASSEASSGETQYF
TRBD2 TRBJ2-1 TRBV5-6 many TGTGCCAGCAGCTTGACCGAGCGGACTAGCGGTAGGGATGAGCAGTTCTTC CASSLTERTSGRDEQFF
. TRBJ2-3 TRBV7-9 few TGTGCCAGCAGCTTAGCCGAAGAACCGGCGCAGTATTTT CASSLAEEPAQYF
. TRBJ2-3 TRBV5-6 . TGTGCCAGCAGGGGGACTTTGGTTAATACGCAGTATTTT CASRGTLVNTQYF
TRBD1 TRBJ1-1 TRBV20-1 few TGCAGTGCCCAAGTCGGGACAGGGAAGGTTGCTTTCTTT CSAQVGTGKVAFF
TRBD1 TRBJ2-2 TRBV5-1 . TGCGACAGCAAACCGGGTCAGGGGGCGAACACCGGGGAGCTGTTTTTT CDSKPGQGANTGELFF
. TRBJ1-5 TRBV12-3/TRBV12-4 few TGTGCCAGCAGTTTTTACAGGGACAATCAGCCCCAGCATTTT CASSFYRDNQPQHF
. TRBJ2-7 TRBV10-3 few TGTGCCATCAGCCCATCGACTGAATACGAGCAGTACTTC CAISPSTEYEQYF
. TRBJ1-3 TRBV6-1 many TGTGCCAGCAGTAGAGCGTCTCCTGGAAACACCATATATTTT CASSRASPGNTIYF
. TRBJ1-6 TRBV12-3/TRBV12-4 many TGTGCCACTTGGGGGGGACCACCCCTCCACTTT CATWGGPPLHF
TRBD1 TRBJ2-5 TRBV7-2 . TGTGCCAGCAGCTCTCCTGGAGGGACAGGAGAGACCCAGTACTTC CASSSPGGTGETQYF
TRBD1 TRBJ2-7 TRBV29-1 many TGCAGCGTTGCCCCCGGGACAGGCTCCTACGAGCAGTACTTC CSVAPGTGSYEQYF
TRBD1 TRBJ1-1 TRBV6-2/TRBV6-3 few TGTGCCAGCAGATCAACCGACAGGGGTGAAGCTTTCTTT CASRSTDRGEAFF
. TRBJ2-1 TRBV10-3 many TGTGCCATCAGGGGTTCGGAGGGAGGCAATGAGCAGTTCTTC CAIRGSEGGNEQFF
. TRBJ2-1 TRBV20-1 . TGCAGTGCTCTATTTACCGGGCCCCAACCCCTTAACGATGAGCAGTTCTTC CSALFTGPQPLNDEQFF
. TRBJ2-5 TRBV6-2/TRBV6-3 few TGTGCCAGCAGTTACTCCTACAGAAGCCAAGAGACCCAGTACTTC CASSYSYRSQETQYF
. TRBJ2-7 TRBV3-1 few TGTGCCAGCAGCCAAGAAGTGGGCTGGGACGAGCAGTACTTC CASSQEVGWDEQYF
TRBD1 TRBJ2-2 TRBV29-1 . TGCAGCGCCTGGGACAGGGGTACCACCGGGGAGCTGTTTTTT CSAWDRGTTGELFF
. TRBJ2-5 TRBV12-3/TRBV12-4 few TGTGCCAGCAGTTTAAGGGCAGGGATGGAGACCCAGTACTTC CASSLRAGMETQYF
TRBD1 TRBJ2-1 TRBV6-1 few TGTGCCAGCAGTCGCCGGGACAGGGCGTACAATGAGCAGTTCTTC CASSRRDRAYNEQFF
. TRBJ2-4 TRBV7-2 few TGTGCCAGCAGCCTCTACCGGGACCGAAACATTCAGTACTTC CASSLYRDRNIQYF
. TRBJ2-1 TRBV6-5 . TGTGCCAGCAGTTACTCAAGGGGGAGGGACGAGCAGTTCTTC CASSYSRGRDEQFF
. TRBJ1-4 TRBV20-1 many TGCAGTGCTTACAGGACCCGGGCTGGGGAAAAACTGTTTTTT CSAYRTRAGEKLFF
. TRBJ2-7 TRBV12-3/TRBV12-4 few TGTGCCAGCAGTTTAATCAGGGTCCCCTACGAGCAGTACTTC CASSLIRVPYEQYF
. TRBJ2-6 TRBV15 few TGTGCCACCAGTCCGGGACCTTTGATAACTGGGGCCAACGTCCTGACTTTC CATSPGPLITGANVLTF
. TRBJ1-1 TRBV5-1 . TGCGCCTCCCGCGGGACAACGAACACTGAAGCTTTCTTT CASRGTTNTEAFF
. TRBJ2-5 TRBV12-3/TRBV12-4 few TGTGCCAGCAGTATTGCCTCCCTGGAGACCCAGTACTTC CASSIASLETQYF
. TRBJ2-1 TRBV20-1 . TGCAGTGCCCCCGTTGGGGGGAGTACCTACAATGAGCAGTTCTTC CSAPVGGSTYNEQFF
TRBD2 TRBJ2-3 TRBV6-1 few TGTGCCAGCAGTGAAGAGGGCCAGCGGGGGAAGGCAGATACGCAGTATTTT CASSEEGQRGKADTQYF
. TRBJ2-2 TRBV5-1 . TGCGCCAGCAGCTTGAGCATGACCGGGGAGCTGTTTTTT CASSLSMTGELFF
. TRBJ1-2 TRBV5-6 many TGTGCCAGCAGCTTCGGAGGTTTCTCGCAGTGGTATGGCTACACCTTC CASSFGGFSQWYGYTF
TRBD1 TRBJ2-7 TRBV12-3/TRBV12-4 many TGTGCCAGCAGTGCCGGGACAGGGGGACCCTACGAGCAGTACTTC CASSAGTGGPYEQYF
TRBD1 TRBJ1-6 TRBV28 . TGTGCCAGCATCCAGACAGGGTCCATGTCACCCCTCCACTTT CASIQTGSMSPLHF
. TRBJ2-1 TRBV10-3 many TGTGCCATCAGTGGAAGGGCCCGTAACAATGAGCAGTTCTTC CAISGRARNNEQFF
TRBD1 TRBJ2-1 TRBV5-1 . TGCGCCAGCTGCCGGGACAGGGTCTCCTACAATGAGCAGTTCTTC CASCRDRVSYNEQFF
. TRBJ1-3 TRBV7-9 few TGTGCCAGCAGCACGCCACTCGTTGGAAACACCATATATTTT CASSTPLVGNTIYF
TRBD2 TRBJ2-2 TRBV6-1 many TGTGCCAGCAACCCCCAGCTAGCGGGAGCAGGCGGGGAGCTGTTTTTT CASNPQLAGAGGELFF
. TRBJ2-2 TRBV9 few TGTGCCAGCAGCGTAGCTACGGGTGTCAGTTTCATCACCGGGGAGCTGTTTTTT CASSVATGVSFITGELFF
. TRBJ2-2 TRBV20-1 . TGCAGTGCTAGAATACGGGGGATGAACACCGGGGAGCTGTTTTTT CSARIRGMNTGELFF
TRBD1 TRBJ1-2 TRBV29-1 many TGCAGCGCCGGAGGGACAGGGGGAGGCTACACCTTC CSAGGTGGGYTF
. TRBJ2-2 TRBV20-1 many TGCAGTGCTAGAGAGTCGACCCGTTTTGACGGGGAGCTGTTTTTT CSARESTRFDGELFF
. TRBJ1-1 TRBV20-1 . TGCAGTGCTAGAGGAGGGGCCGTCGGCGAAGCTTTCTTT CSARGGAVGEAFF
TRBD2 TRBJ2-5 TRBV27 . TGTGCCAGCAGTAGACCGGGACTAACAGAGACCCAGTACTTC CASSRPGLTETQYF
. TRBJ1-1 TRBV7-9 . TGTGCCAGCAGCCCCAGGGCTGAAGCTTTCTTT CASSPRAEAFF